These 4 T cell receptor beta chains were all obtained from the same sample, sequenced in a study of T-cell memory formation after mild COVID-19. Using its own MiXCR run on the 5' RACE reads, TCRdb lists one record per CDR3 protein. Among hundreds of thousands of distinct CDR3 sequences listed, about a sixth were seen once. The source material was PBMCs or a T cell subset sorted from them (not recorded which). The receptors were gathered from a man between 18 and 35 years old who had mild COVID-19 (a few samples of this study predate the infection). Cell type and time point are not known.

The rearrangement joins TRBV5-1 to TRBJ2-7; 8 positions agree with TRBD2. This CDR3 is built from 12 residues. CDR1 is SGHRS, CDR2 YFSETQ, per germline. After removal of 5 bases from V and 7 bases from J, the junction contained 5 bases not matched to a gene. Here the CDR3 reads CASSNVAGEQYF. Here the CDR3 DNA reads TGCGCCAGCAGTAACGTAGCGGGGGAGCAGTACTTC.

The rearrangement joins TRBV5-1 to TRBJ2-5; 12 bases agree with TRBD1. V dropped 3 bases and J dropped 4; count of bases not matched to a gene: 7. This CDR3 contains 16 residues. Germline CDR1 reads SGHRS; CDR2 reads YFSETQ. Here the CDR3 DNA reads TGCGCCAGCAGCTCGCCCGGGACAGGGGGCAGAGAGACCCAGTACTTC. Its translation is CASSSPGTGGRETQYF.

This clonotype was seen at least ten times. The chain carries TRBV5-1 and TRBJ1-1, with a tentative D call TRBD1 (5 bases). Deletions cut 2 bases from V and 4 bases from J, with 9 bases between. There are 13 residues in the CDR3. Germline CDR1 reads SGHRS; CDR2 reads YFSETQ. For the CDR3, the DNA is TGCGCCAGCAGCTTAACTGGGGCCACTGAAGCTTTCTTT. This codes for CASSLTGATEAFF.

The sample holds a few counts of this clonotype. The genes are TRBV5-5 and TRBJ1-1; 9 nucleotides agree with TRBD1. The trim removed 2 bases at V and 5 bases at J, leaving 10 bases unmatched. The V gene's germline CDR1 is SGHKS and CDR2 YYEKEE (reference sequence). This CDR3 comprises 16 residues. The CDR3 DNA reads TGTGCCAGCAGCTTCGATCCGGGACAGGGAGGGACTGAAGCTTTCTTT. It codes for CASSFDPGQGGTEAFF.